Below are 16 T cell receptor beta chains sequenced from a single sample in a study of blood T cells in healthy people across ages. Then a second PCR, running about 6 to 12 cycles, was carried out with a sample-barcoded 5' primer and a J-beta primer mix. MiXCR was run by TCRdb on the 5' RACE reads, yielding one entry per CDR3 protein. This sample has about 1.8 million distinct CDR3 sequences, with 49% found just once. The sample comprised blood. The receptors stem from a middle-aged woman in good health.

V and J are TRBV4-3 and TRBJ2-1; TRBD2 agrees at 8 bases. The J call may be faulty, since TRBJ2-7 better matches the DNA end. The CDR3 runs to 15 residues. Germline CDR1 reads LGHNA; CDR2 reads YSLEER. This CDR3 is CASSQEAGAYNEQYF. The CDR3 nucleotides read TGCGCCAGCAGCCAAGAAGCGGGGGCCTACAATGAGCAGTACTTC.

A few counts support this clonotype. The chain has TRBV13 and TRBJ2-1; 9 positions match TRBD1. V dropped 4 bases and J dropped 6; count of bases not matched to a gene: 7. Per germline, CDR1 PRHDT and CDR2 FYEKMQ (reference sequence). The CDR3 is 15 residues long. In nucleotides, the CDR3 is TGTGCCAGCAGCTCCAACTGGGGACAGGGCAATGAGCAGTTCTTC. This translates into CASSSNWGQGNEQFF.

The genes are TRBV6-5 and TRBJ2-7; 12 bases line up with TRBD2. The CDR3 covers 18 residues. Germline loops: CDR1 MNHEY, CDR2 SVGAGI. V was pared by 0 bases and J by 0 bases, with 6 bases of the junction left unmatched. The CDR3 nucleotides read TGTGCCAGCAGTTACTCGGGACTAGCGGGCTTGAGCTCCTACGAGCAGTACTTC. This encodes CASSYSGLAGLSSYEQYF.

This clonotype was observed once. This CDR3 is CASSQSGAYGYTF. The CDR3 coding sequence is TGCGCCAGCAGCCAATCTGGGGCCTATGGCTACACCTTC. The rearrangement joins TRBV4-3 to TRBJ1-2; possible D gene TRBD1, 5 bases. The length of the CDR3 is 13 residues. CDR1 LGHNA and CDR2 YSLEER come from the germline V gene. V lost 2 bases to trimming and J lost 4 bases, with 8 bases between them.

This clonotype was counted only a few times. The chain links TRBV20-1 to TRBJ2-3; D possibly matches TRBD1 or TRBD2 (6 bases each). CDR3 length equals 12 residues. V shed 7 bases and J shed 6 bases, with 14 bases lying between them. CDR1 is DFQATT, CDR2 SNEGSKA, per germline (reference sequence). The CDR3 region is CSVLEGGDTQYF. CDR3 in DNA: TGCAGTGTCTTGGAGGGGGGCGATACGCAGTATTTT.

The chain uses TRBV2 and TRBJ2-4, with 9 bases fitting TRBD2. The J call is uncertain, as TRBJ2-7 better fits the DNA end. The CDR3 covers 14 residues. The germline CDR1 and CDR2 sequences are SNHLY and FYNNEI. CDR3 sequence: CASRKAGGDYEQYF. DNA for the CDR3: TGTGCCAGCAGGAAAGCGGGAGGAGACTACGAGCAGTACTTC.

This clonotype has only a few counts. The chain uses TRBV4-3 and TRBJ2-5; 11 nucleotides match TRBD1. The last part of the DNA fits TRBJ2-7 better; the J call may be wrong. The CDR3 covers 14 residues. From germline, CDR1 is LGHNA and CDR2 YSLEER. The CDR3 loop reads CASSRDRGISEQYF. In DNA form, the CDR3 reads TGCGCCAGCAGCCGGGACAGGGGGATAAGCGAGCAGTACTTC.

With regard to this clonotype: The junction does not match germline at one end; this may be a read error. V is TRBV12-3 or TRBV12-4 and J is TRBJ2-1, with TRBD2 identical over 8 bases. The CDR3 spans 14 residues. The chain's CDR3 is CASSVLAEYKEQFF. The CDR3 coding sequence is TGTGCCAGCAGTGTACTAGCGGAATACAAGGAGCAGTTCTTC.

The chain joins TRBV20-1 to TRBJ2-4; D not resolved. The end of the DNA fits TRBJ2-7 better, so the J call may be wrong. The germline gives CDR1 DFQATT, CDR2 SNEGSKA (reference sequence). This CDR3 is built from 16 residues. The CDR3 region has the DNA TGCAGTGCTGGAGTCAAACCGGCATTCCCTCCCTACGAGCAGTACTTC. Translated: CSAGVKPAFPPYEQYF.

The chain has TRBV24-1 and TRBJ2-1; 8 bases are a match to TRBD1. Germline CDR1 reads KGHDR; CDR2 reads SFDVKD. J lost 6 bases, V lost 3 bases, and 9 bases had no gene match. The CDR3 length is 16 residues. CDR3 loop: CATSDGSGTGFNEQFF. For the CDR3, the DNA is TGTGCCACCAGTGATGGATCCGGGACAGGATTCAATGAGCAGTTCTTC.

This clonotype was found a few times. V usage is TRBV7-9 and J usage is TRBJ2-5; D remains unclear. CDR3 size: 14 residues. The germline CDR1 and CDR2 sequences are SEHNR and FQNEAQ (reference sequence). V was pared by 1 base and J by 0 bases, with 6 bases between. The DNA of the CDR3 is TGTGCCAGCAGCTTAGGGTCGCACCAAGAGACCCAGTACTTC. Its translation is CASSLGSHQETQYF.

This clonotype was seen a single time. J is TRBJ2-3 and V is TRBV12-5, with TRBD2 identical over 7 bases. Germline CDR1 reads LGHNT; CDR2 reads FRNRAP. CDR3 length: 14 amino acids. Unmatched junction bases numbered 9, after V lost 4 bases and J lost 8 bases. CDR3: CASGSGPGGGTQYF. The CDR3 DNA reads TGTGCTAGTGGTTCGGGTCCGGGAGGTGGTACGCAGTATTTT.

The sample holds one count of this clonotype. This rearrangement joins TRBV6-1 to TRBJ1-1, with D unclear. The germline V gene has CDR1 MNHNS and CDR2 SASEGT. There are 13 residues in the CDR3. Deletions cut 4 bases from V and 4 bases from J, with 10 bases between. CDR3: CASSVSRATEAFF. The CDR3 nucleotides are TGTGCCAGCAGTGTCTCGCGGGCCACTGAAGCTTTCTTT.

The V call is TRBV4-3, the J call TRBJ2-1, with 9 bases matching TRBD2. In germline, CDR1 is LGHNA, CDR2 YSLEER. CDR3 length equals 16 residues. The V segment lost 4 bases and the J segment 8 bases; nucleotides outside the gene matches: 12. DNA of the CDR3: TGCGCCAGCAGCCGCGGGACTAGCCGGGGGGCACATGAGCAGTTCTTC. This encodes CASSRGTSRGAHEQFF.

This CDR3 reads CASSLPSTGGDGYTF. The DNA for the CDR3 is TGTGCCAGCAGCCTACCTTCGACAGGGGGGGATGGCTACACCTTC. The rearrangement joins TRBV13 to TRBJ1-2, with 9 bases that match TRBD1. The CDR3 is 15 amino acids. V gave up 5 bases and J gave up 6 bases; unmatched junction bases: 10. CDR1 is PRHDT and CDR2 is FYEKMQ in the germline V gene (reference sequence). Combining the CDR3 with reference TRBV13 and TRBJ1-2 gives the whole variable domain AAGVIQSPRHLIKEKRETATLKCYPIPRHDTVYWYQQGPGQDPQFLISFYEKMQSDKGSIPDRFSAQQFSDYHSELNMSSLELGDSALYFCASSLPSTGGDGYTFGSGTRLTVV.

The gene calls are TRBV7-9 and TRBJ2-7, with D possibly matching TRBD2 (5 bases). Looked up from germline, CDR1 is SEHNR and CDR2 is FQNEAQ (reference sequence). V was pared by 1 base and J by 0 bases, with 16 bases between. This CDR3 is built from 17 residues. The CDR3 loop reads CASSLVRGAVSSYEQYF. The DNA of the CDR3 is TGTGCCAGCAGCTTAGTCCGAGGAGCGGTTAGCTCCTACGAGCAGTACTTC.